Described below is a single TCR beta chain sequence and its context. No cognate antigen has been identified for it. It has no much larger one-base neighbor in the sample; base qualities were not kept. The time point label here, explained by the study, means: cycle 4 day 1 (C4D1), after six to seven weeks of nivolumab. All trial patients had relapsed after autologous stem cell transplantation, with cohorts A, B and C differing in prior brentuximab vedotin exposure. A total of approximately 51 patients with relapsed/refractory classical Hodgkin lymphoma made up the trial cohort, and each patient's best overall response was complete response, partial response or progressive disease. Single-agent nivolumab was administered to trial patients in the multi-cohort phase II CheckMate 205 trial. An independent review committee assessed best overall response using the 2007 International Working Group response criteria. Trial PBMCs were collected immediately before nivolumab initiation (C1D1) and during therapy at cycle 2 day 1 and cycle 4 day 1. Peripheral blood was collected in 8 mL Vacutainer Cell Preparation Tubes, from which PBMCs were isolated by centrifugation and then cryopreserved.

The data derive from a study of PD-1 blockade in classical Hodgkin lymphoma (dated by TCRdb to the early 2020s). Turning to the overall study: Nivolumab dosing was 3 mg/kg intravenously every 2 weeks, continuing until either disease progression or unacceptable toxicity. The study used CyTOF and TCR beta sequencing to define a peripheral blood immune signature of response to PD-1 blockade in classical Hodgkin lymphoma.

Germline trimming: 2 bases from V, 1 base from J; junction bases outside gene matches: 10. Including cysteine and phenylalanine, the CDR3 has 17 amino acids. Kept here is only the CDR3 DNA, which spans 51 bases and is read in frame from base 1. CDR1 GTSNPN and CDR2 SVGIG are derived from the germline V gene (reference sequence). The Qiagen DNeasy kit was used to extract genomic DNA from unsorted PBMCs and from the negatively selected CD4+ and CD8+ fractions. TCR beta CDR3 regions were subjected to amplification by immunoSEQ multiplex PCR with primers that anneal to V and J segments. A synthetic immune receptor repertoire was used to minimize amplification bias, and remaining bias was computationally removed after sequencing. The original methods were these. Custom Python scripts were used to quantify repertoire diversity as the Shannon entropy index. Unsorted, CD4+ and CD8+ repertoires were examined separately, except in combined analyses, for which CD4+ and CD8+ sequences were merged in silico. Clonal expansion was defined as a frequency increase of at least 2-fold after treatment compared with C1D1, and clones undetected at baseline were assigned a pseudocount of 0.5. Clones with 0 or 1 copy at C1D1 were defined as singleton clones, while clones with 2 or more copies were defined as non-singleton clones. Clones expanded in unsorted samples were annotated as CD4+, CD8+ or unknown by matching protein sequences in sorted samples from the same patient. Wilcoxon tests were applied to paired samples to test diversity changes from C1D1 to C4D1. Held by TCRdb, this immuneACCESS table contains in-frame sequences only and omits some clones. Under half of the omission traces to an unresolved V gene where checked; the cause of the rest is unknown. V and J calls and clone size are as listed in that table; D and trimming were resolved from the DNA. The sample table shows 40,000 to 45,000 clones, and roughly 69% are seen once. The ten largest clonotypes hold less than 3% of the sample.

What the authors observed across the whole study: A significant rise by C4D1 was seen in CD4+ but not CD8+ TCR diversity (p=0.0027 vs p=0.16), with the rise being most apparent in complete responders (p=0.02). Baseline TCR diversity was reported to be lower in newly diagnosed patients than in healthy donors, and even lower in relapsed/refractory patients. Patients starting nivolumab less than 1 year after ASCT had lower diversity and were excluded from later analyses to avoid confounding by immune reconstitution. The study was limited to a single clinical trial cohort, and causes of repertoire differences, possibly disease activity or prior therapy, remained undefined. Trial patients achieving complete response had baseline diversity similar to newly diagnosed patients, whereas partial responders and progressors had significantly lower diversity.

This sequence originates from a human donor with classical Hodgkin lymphoma. The V gene is TRBV30 and the J gene is TRBJ1-4, and 7 junction bases match TRBD1. The sequencing used peripheral blood mononuclear cells (PBMCs), collected before the fourth cycle of nivolumab. The CDR3 in this case is CAWSMDRRAKTNEKLFF. In nucleotides, the sequence is TGTGCCTGGAGTATGGACAGGAGGGCTAAAACTAATGAAAAACTGTTTTTT.